The present entry profiles one T cell receptor beta chain with its context. There is no known antigen for this receptor. The input lacks base qualities; no much larger clone sits a single base away. Trimming costs V 5 bases and J 0 bases, and their ends lie 8 bases apart. Taken from the germline V gene (reference sequence), the CDR1 and CDR2 loops are GTSNPN and SVGIG. There are 13 amino acids in the CDR3, from cysteine to phenylalanine inclusive. Kept here is only the CDR3 DNA, which spans 39 bases and is read in frame from base 1. The entry originates in a study of long-term antiretroviral therapy in people with HIV (dated by TCRdb to 2021 to 2024). General notes on the study: Collection of the earliest samples took place about a decade ahead of the 2015 WHO recommendation for immediate ART, at a time when ART was typically delayed until CD4 counts fell. No cross-contamination during QIAcube processing was seen in test extractions of a monoclonal T-cell line run alongside 30 to 35 polyclonal samples. A total of around 190 cryopreserved PBMC samples came from approximately 30 adults with confirmed HIV infection and were collected serially over a mean of roughly six years (range 1-12). Among the 30 to 35 participants with HIV, around ten were female. This retrospective serial study examined whether starting ART and sustained HIV suppression were associated with changes in the composition and diversity of the TRB repertoire in peripheral blood.

Sequencing of the TRB variable region was done with the immunoSEQ hsTCRB v3.0 assay at survey level resolution. A depth of about 40,000-50,000 T-cell genomes per sample was targeted for TRB sequencing. An Illumina MiSeq with a v3 150-cycle kit was used to sequence the pooled TRB libraries. The original pipeline was this. Analysis of repertoires was carried out in R inside a reproducible Nextflow workflow spanning QC, data transformation and analysis. LymphoSeq2, an R package for exploring AIRR-Seq data, was used to implement custom analyses. A handful of samples that produced fewer than 5000 total TRB sequences were removed, so approximately 190 HIV repertoires were analyzed. Among the roughly 190 retained HIV repertoires, approximately 57 were collected before ART initiation and approximately 130 were collected after ART initiation. Repertoires were downsampled to 5000 TRB nucleotide sequences, with summary statistics averaged over 100 downsampling iterations. Only TRB sequences with CDR3 regions of at least seven amino acids were retained for analysis. A Shannon entropy-derived clonality score and the Gini coefficient were used to measure diversity. Repertoire networks linked the top 5000 CDR3 amino acid sequences whenever two sequences differed by an edit distance of one. Antigen specificity groups and MHC restriction were predicted for TRB CDR3 amino acid sequences with GLIPH2. To flag known associations with CMV, EBV, HIV or tissue antigens, CDR3 amino acid sequences were compared against VDJdb and McPAS-TCR. Pre-ART, post-ART and control groups were compared with Wilcoxon signed-rank tests and Holm-Bonferroni correction. The immuneACCESS repertoire file appears here via TCRdb, limited to in-frame rearrangements. These files lack a portion of the clones; in checked studies, under half of the deficit traces to unresolved V genes, and the cause of the others is not known. V, J and clone size are taken as reported in that table, and D and trimming were inferred from the DNA itself. This sample is represented by about 25,000 clones; about four fifths of them were singletons. About 6% of the sample lies in the top ten.

Inclusion was restricted to participants for whom at least one PBMC sample before ART initiation and at least two post-ART samples were available. All participants with HIV were treated in the United States of America. Cryopreserved samples of about 0.95-10 million PBMC were thawed and washed before DNA extraction. At the time of the earliest PBMC sample, participants with HIV were aged between about 23 and 55 years. PBMC samples were contributed by each participant from 1-4 timepoints before ART initiation and 2-8 timepoints after ART initiation, with a median of 7 samples. Serial HIV viral load, CD4+ T-cell count, ART history and demographic data were obtained for every participant. A Qiagen kit on a QIAcube was used to extract genomic DNA from unsorted PBMC, with samples processed in batches of 12. The study at large found these results: Inferences about post-ART repertoire changes were limited because no data were available on ART adherence, viral resistance or therapy changes. A significant increase in TRB diversity was found to be associated with ART initiation, although TRB diversity was observed to remain significantly below that of transplant donor controls even after long-term ART. The repertoire was dominated across all time points by expanded TRB clones identified before ART initiation, although this dominance was seen to fluctuate and to decrease in many PLHIV after ART. Narrower CDR3 length ranges were observed in HIV repertoires than in controls, and an antigen-experienced repertoire with only a slight naive shift after ART was suggested by the network structure. Because PBMC availability was limited, only the TCR beta chain was sequenced, with no alpha chain pairing. Because cell numbers in pre-ART samples were limited, unsorted PBMC were profiled instead of sorted CD4+ and CD8+ T cells. The samples were dated from about 2003 to 2018, and the ART regimens that were used may be less effective than current ART regimens.

This receptor chain uses TRBV30 and TRBJ1-3; possibly the D gene is TRBD1, per 6 matching bases. The clonotype comes from a man younger than 45 with HIV. The input for sequencing was unsorted PBMCs, taken 0.7 years before starting antiretroviral therapy. The DNA is as follows: TGTGCCTGGGCAGGGGTCTCTGGAAACACCATATATTTT. Its coded protein is CAWAGVSGNTIYF.